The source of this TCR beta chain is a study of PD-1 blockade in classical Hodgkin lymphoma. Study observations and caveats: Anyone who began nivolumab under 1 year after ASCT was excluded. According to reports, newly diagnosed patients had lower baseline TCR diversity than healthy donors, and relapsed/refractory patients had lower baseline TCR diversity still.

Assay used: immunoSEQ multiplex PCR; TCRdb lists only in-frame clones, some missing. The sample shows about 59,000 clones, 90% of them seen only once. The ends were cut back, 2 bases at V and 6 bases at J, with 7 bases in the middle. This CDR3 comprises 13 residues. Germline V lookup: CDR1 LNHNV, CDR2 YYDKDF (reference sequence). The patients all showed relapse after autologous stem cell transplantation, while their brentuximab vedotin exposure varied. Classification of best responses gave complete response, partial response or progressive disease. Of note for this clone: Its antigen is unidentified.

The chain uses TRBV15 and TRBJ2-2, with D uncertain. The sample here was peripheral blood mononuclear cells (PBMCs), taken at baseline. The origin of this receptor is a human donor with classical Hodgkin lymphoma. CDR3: CATSRPLSGELFF. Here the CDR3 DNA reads TGTGCCACCAGCAGACCTCTCTCCGGGGAGCTGTTTTTT.